These 23 T cell receptor beta chains share one sample of origin, sequenced in a study of T cell responses to AZD1222 COVID-19 vaccine. Profiling relied on immunoSEQ multiplex PCR, and the TCRdb table lists in-frame clones only, not all of them. The sample contains 100,000 or so clones, more than 85% of which appear only once. The sample here was peripheral blood, taken on day 0 of AZD1222 vaccination. Every receptor here comes from an adult in good health.

In DNA, the CDR3 is TGTGCCAGCAGCTCGGTGGGGACTGAAGCTTTCTTT. Protein product: CASSSVGTEAFF. The chain carries TRBV6-5 and TRBJ1-1, with D hard to call. Germline loops: CDR1 MNHEY, CDR2 SVGAGI. Trimming removed 6 bases at V and 5 bases at J, with 10 bases between. The CDR3 spans 12 residues.

This clone was seen only once. This chain joins TRBV19 and TRBJ1-4; the D gene is possibly TRBD1 (5 bases). Germline lookup yields CDR1 LNHDA and CDR2 SQIVND (reference sequence). V was trimmed by 1 base and J by 3 bases, leaving 15 bases between them. This CDR3 contains 17 residues. Here the CDR3 reads CASSIGARTLANEKLFF. CDR3 DNA sequence: TGTGCCAGTAGTATAGGTGCCCGGACACTGGCTAATGAAAAACTGTTTTTT. The full variable domain, completed using reference TRBV19 and TRBJ1-4, is DGGITQSPKYLFRKEGQNVTLSCEQNLNHDAMYWYRQDPGQGLRLIYYSQIVNDFQKGDIAEGYSVSREKKESFPLTVTSAQKNPTAFYLCASSIGARTLANEKLFFGSGTQLSVL.

The chain employs TRBV28 and TRBJ1-5, with 11 bases fitting TRBD1. V was clipped by 2 bases and J by 5 bases; unmatched bases: 5. This CDR3 region has 16 residues. Germline loops: CDR1 MDHEN, CDR2 SYDVKM. The CDR3 sequence is CASSLPDRGRDQPQHF. The CDR3 coding sequence is TGTGCCAGCAGTTTACCGGACAGGGGGCGTGATCAGCCCCAGCATTTT.

V is TRBV3-1 (or the pseudogene TRBV3-2) and J is TRBJ2-5; no clear D. Trimming shortened V by 4 bases and J by 3 bases, and 3 bases separated the two germline ends. Germline lookup yields CDR1 LGHDT and CDR2 YNNKEL (reference sequence). The CDR3 loop spans 11 amino acids. The CDR3 is CASSLKETQYF. The DNA of the CDR3 is TGTGCCAGCAGCCTGAAAGAGACCCAGTACTTC.

The chain uses TRBV28 and TRBJ2-7; TRBD1 agrees at 7 bases. This CDR3 spans 15 amino acids. CDR1 and CDR2 from the germline V gene are MDHEN and SYDVKM. V lost 4 bases, J lost 1 base, and 7 bases stayed unmatched. CDR3 coding DNA: TGTGCCAGCAGTTCCCGGGACAGACGTTCCTACGAGCAGTACTTC. Its translation is CASSSRDRRSYEQYF.

The DNA of the CDR3 is TGTGCCAGCAGTTTACCCCCATCTCGGTGGAACACTGAAGCTTTCTTT. Protein: CASSLPPSRWNTEAFF. The V and J genes are TRBV28 and TRBJ1-1; D call uncertain. Trimming removed 2 bases at V and 1 base at J, with 14 bases between. CDR1 and CDR2 (germline): MDHEN, SYDVKM. The length of the CDR3 is 16 residues.

The J gene is TRBJ1-1, the V gene TRBV2, with D possibly TRBD1 on 6 matching bases. The CDR3 loop spans 14 amino acids. Trimming shortened V by 5 bases and J by 1 base, and 11 bases separated the two germline ends. The germline V gene encodes CDR1 SNHLY and CDR2 FYNNEI. The CDR3 DNA is TGTGCCAGCAGTTCCGGGACACCGAACACTGAAGCTTTCTTT. This sequence encodes CASSSGTPNTEAFF.

In this sample, this clone turned up a few times. DNA of the CDR3: TGTGCCAGCAGCGTGGCTAGCGGAGCCAGAGAGACCCAGTACTTC. It codes for CASSVASGARETQYF. This chain uses TRBV9 with TRBJ2-5; 7 bases agree with TRBD2. V was clipped by 2 bases and J by 4 bases; unmatched bases: 8. CDR1 and CDR2 from the germline V gene are SGDLS and YYNGEE. This CDR3 is built from 15 residues.

This clone appeared once. The chain links TRBV3-1 (or the pseudogene TRBV3-2) to TRBJ1-2; D perhaps matches TRBD1 (5 bases). The CDR3 contains 17 residues. Per germline, CDR1 LGHDT and CDR2 YNNKEL (reference sequence). Trimming shortened V by 0 bases and J by 0 bases, and 14 bases separated the two germline ends. CDR3 region: CASSQDRGGKPNYGYTF. Here the CDR3 DNA reads TGTGCCAGCAGCCAAGACCGTGGGGGTAAACCTAACTATGGCTACACCTTC.

The chain carries TRBV19 and TRBJ1-4; D possibly corresponds to TRBD1 (6 bases). V was pared by 5 bases and J by 2 bases, with 15 bases between. The germline V gene has CDR1 LNHDA and CDR2 SQIVND (reference sequence). The CDR3 spans 16 residues. The CDR3 bases are TGTGCCAGTAGTGTCCAGGGGATTCGGACTAATGAAAAACTGTTTTTT. Its protein is CASSVQGIRTNEKLFF.

The chain has TRBV5-1 and TRBJ1-1, with D tentatively TRBD1 (6 bases). Germline V gene lookup returns CDR1 SGHRS and CDR2 YFSETQ. Trimming shortened V by 3 bases and J by 0 bases, and 9 bases separated the two germline ends. The CDR3 length is 14 residues. The CDR3: CASSWTVMNTEAFF. Here the CDR3 DNA reads TGCGCCAGCAGCTGGACAGTGATGAACACTGAAGCTTTCTTT.

This chain joins TRBV6-4 and TRBJ2-2; D possibly corresponds to TRBD2 (5 bases). Germline V gene data show CDR1 as MRHNA and CDR2 as SNTAGT. Between the trimmed V and J ends, which lost 8 bases and 5 bases, there was a span of 12 bases. This CDR3 comprises 13 residues. The CDR3 reads CASPSRGTGELFF. As DNA, the CDR3 is TGTGCCAGCCCCTCCCGGGGAACCGGGGAGCTGTTTTTT.

Note on this clone: At one of its ends the junction is not consistent with the germline gene, which may arise from a read error. This sequence joins TRBV3-1 (or the pseudogene TRBV3-2) and TRBJ2-7; a weak D match, TRBD2 (6 bases). Germline-derived CDR1 and CDR2 are LGHDT and YNNKEL (reference sequence). CDR3 size: 12 residues. The CDR3 bases are TGTGCCAGCAGCCAAGATTCGCTAGCGTACCACTTC. It specifies CASSQDSLAYHF.

The CDR3 region has the DNA TGCGCCAGCAGCCAAGAGGGAGCGGGAGGGTGGAGCAATGAGCAGTTCTTC. Translated, it gives CASSQEGAGGWSNEQFF. The J gene is TRBJ2-1, the V gene TRBV4-1, with 10 nucleotides matching TRBD2. Germline CDR1 MGHRA, CDR2 YSYEKL. Trimming removed 0 bases from V and 6 bases from J; junction bases left unmatched: 8. The CDR3 runs to 17 residues.

This chain uses TRBV7-9 with TRBJ1-5, with D maybe TRBD1 (6 bases). Germline lookup yields CDR1 SEHNR and CDR2 FQNEAQ (reference sequence). The CDR3 length is 15 residues. V dropped 4 bases and J dropped 7 bases, with 17 bases sitting between them. In nucleotides, the CDR3 is TGTGCCAGCAGCTCAGGCGCAGGGGTAATCCAGCCCCAGCATTTT. It is translated as CASSSGAGVIQPQHF.

The chain joins TRBV9 to TRBJ1-3; D not resolved. Germline V lookup: CDR1 SGDLS, CDR2 YYNGEE. CDR3 length: 13 residues. Trimming removed 0 bases at V and 3 bases at J, with 4 bases between. The CDR3: CASSVGGGNTIYF. The CDR3 DNA follows: TGTGCCAGCAGCGTAGGAGGTGGAAACACCATATATTTT.

This sequence joins TRBV6-5 and TRBJ1-6, with 9 bases matching TRBD1. Germline lookup yields CDR1 MNHEY and CDR2 SVGAGI. Unmatched junction bases numbered 6, after V lost 6 bases and J lost 6 bases. The CDR3 covers 15 residues. The DNA of the CDR3 is TGTGCCAGCAGCCCGGGACAGGGAGCTAATTCACCCCTCCACTTT. This gives the protein CASSPGQGANSPLHF.

The V gene is TRBV2, the J gene TRBJ2-4; 7 bases line up with TRBD1. Losses at the gene ends were 5 bases for V and 1 base for J; bases not matched to a gene: 8. The CDR3 is 16 amino acids. Germline V gene lookup returns CDR1 SNHLY and CDR2 FYNNEI. The CDR3 nucleotides read TGTGCCAGCAGTCAACAGGGGTCGAGGGCCAAAAACATTCAGTACTTC. Its translation: CASSQQGSRAKNIQYF.

The chain uses TRBV15 and TRBJ2-7, with D maybe TRBD1 (6 bases). The germline V and J ends were trimmed by 1 base and 3 bases, with 13 bases remaining between them. The CDR3 sequence is 15 residues long. Germline values: CDR1 LNHNV, CDR2 YYDKDF (reference sequence). Here the CDR3 DNA reads TGTGCCACCAGCAGAGTGGACAGAGCGAACTACGAGCAGTACTTC. Translated, it gives CATSRVDRANYEQYF. Drawing the rest from reference TRBV15 and TRBJ2-7, the complete variable domain is DAMVIQNPRYQVTQFGKPVTLSCSQTLNHNVMYWYQQKSSQAPKLLFHYYDKDFNNEADTPDNFQSRRPNTSFCFLDIRSPGLGDTAMYLCATSRVDRANYEQYFGPGTRLTVT.

The gene calls are TRBV11-2 and TRBJ2-1, with TRBD2 matching over 11 bases. Germline-derived CDR1 and CDR2 are SGHAT and FQNNGV. CDR3 length equals 17 residues. Unmatched junction bases numbered 8, after V lost 4 bases and J lost 3 bases. CDR3 nucleotide sequence: TGTGCCAGCAGCTCAAATGACGGGACTAGCGGCTACAATGAGCAGTTCTTC. Its protein is CASSSNDGTSGYNEQFF.

J is TRBJ1-2 and V is TRBV19, with 10 bases fitting TRBD1. Germline values: CDR1 LNHDA, CDR2 SQIVND (reference sequence). The length of the CDR3 is 15 residues. The V segment lost 8 bases and the J segment 7 bases; nucleotides outside the gene matches: 13. The CDR3 reads CASQGRDRGPGGYTF. DNA of the CDR3: TGTGCCAGTCAGGGCCGGGACAGGGGTCCGGGTGGCTACACCTTC. The full variable domain, rest sourced from reference TRBV19 and TRBJ1-2, is DGGITQSPKYLFRKEGQNVTLSCEQNLNHDAMYWYRQDPGQGLRLIYYSQIVNDFQKGDIAEGYSVSREKKESFPLTVTSAQKNPTAFYLCASQGRDRGPGGYTFGSGTRLTVV.

The gene calls are TRBV10-2 and TRBJ1-5; D remains ambiguous. V was trimmed by 4 bases and J by 3 bases, leaving 7 bases between them. The CDR3 is made up of 13 amino acids. Germline CDR1 WSHSY, CDR2 SAAADI. CDR3 amino acids: CASSGGYNQPQHF. The CDR3 coding sequence is TGCGCCAGCAGTGGAGGGTACAATCAGCCCCAGCATTTT.

This clone was observed a single time. The V and J genes are TRBV3-1 (or the pseudogene TRBV3-2) and TRBJ2-7; 11 bases align to TRBD2. This CDR3 contains 15 residues. CDR1 is LGHDT, CDR2 YNNKEL, per germline (reference sequence). Trimming cost V 5 bases and J 0 bases; bases outside gene matches: 3. For the CDR3, the DNA is TGTGCCAGCAGCTGGGGGACTAGCGGCTCCTACGAGCAGTACTTC. This encodes CASSWGTSGSYEQYF.